The next 27 T cell receptor beta chains were all read from a single sample in a study of regulatory T cells in long-lasting Graves disease (dated by TCRdb to about 2021). The library was prepared using multiplex PCR. Sequencing took place on an Illumina HiSeq 4000. To build TCR beta libraries, CDR3 regions were amplified by Arm-PCR using iRepertoire HTBI primers. In TCRdb, the public reads were trimmed at Q25 with fastp and aligned with MiXCR, with productive beta chains retained. Rows are unified per CDR3 protein, each entry keeping the most common DNA and genes. For this sample the table gives roughly 430,000 distinct CDR3 sequences, of which roughly a fifth were detected only once. The top ten clones comprise roughly an eighth of the sample. The time point label of this sample denotes: persistent/refractory GD, antithyroid drugs over 5 years with positive TRAb. RNA was extracted from PBMCs in TRIzol for both TCR sequencing and RNA sequencing.

The specimen was peripheral blood mononuclear cells (PBMCs), collected when the disease was refractory, from a patient treated with antithyroid drugs. These receptors originate from a female donor with Graves disease.

Comment on this clonotype: A much larger clone is a single base away; this may be a read error. J is TRBJ1-3 and V is TRBV28; a weak D match, TRBD1 (5 bases). Germline V gives CDR1 MDHEN, CDR2 SYDVKM. This CDR3 contains 19 residues. The CDR3 region is CASSSDNDPGKNSRNTIYF. The CDR3 coding sequence is TGTGCCAGCAGTTCGGACAACGACCCCGGGAAGAACTCTAGAAACACCATATATTTT.

This chain connects TRBV5-1 to TRBJ2-7; 9 positions agree with TRBD1. With 0 bases clipped from V and 4 bases from J, the junction kept 5 bases outside the gene matches. The CDR3 has 15 amino acids. Germline V gene lookup returns CDR1 SGHRS and CDR2 YFSETQ. This CDR3 is CASSLATGGWYEQYF. The CDR3 DNA follows: TGCGCCAGCAGCTTGGCAACAGGGGGCTGGTACGAGCAGTACTTC.

The chain employs TRBV6-2 or TRBV6-3 and TRBJ2-7; 9 bases agree with TRBD1. The CDR3 runs to 17 residues. Germline assignment: CDR1 MNHEY and CDR2 SVGEGT. Germline trimming cut 5 bases from V and 3 bases from J; bases unmatched to any gene: 14. The CDR3 bases are TGTGCCAGCAGTGAAGCAACCTCCGGGACAGGGAGCTACGAGCAGTACTTC. As protein: CASSEATSGTGSYEQYF.

The chain links TRBV19 to TRBJ1-5; unclear D gene. Trimming took off 7 bases at V and 3 bases at J, with 10 bases between the two ends. CDR1 LNHDA and CDR2 SQIVND come from the germline V gene (reference sequence). This CDR3 has 13 amino acids. The CDR3 spells CASTSVNNQPQHF. The CDR3 bases are TGTGCCAGTACTTCAGTCAACAATCAGCCCCAGCATTTT.

V gene TRBV4-1 combines with J gene TRBJ2-7, with a possible D match to TRBD2 (5 bases). V gave up 0 bases and J gave up 1 base, with 13 bases separating them. The length of the CDR3 is 16 residues. Germline V gene sequence: CDR1 MGHRA, CDR2 YSYEKL. The CDR3 sequence is CASSQDHPDSSYEQYF. The CDR3 nucleotides read TGCGCCAGCAGCCAAGATCACCCGGACTCATCCTACGAGCAGTACTTC.

This clonotype was seen a few times. CDR3 bases: TGTGCCAGCAGTTTGACTAGCGGGTTGTTAAATGAGCAGTTCTTC. Protein: CASSLTSGLLNEQFF. The chain has TRBV28 and TRBJ2-1; 10 bases map to TRBD2. The CDR3 loop spans 15 amino acids. The ends lost 3 bases at V and 7 bases at J; junction bases unmatched: 6. The germline V gene has CDR1 MDHEN and CDR2 SYDVKM.

This clonotype was seen a handful of times. This chain uses TRBV14 with TRBJ1-1; possibly TRBD1 for D (5 bases). Germline CDR1 SGHDN, CDR2 FVKESK. V lost 1 base to trimming and J lost 4 bases, with 10 bases between them. The CDR3 has 14 amino acids. The CDR3 DNA sequence: TGTGCCAGCAGCCAAGTCAGGGTAAGCACTGAAGCTTTCTTT. This codes for CASSQVRVSTEAFF.

The table lists this clonotype with many counts. The V and J genes are TRBV6-1 and TRBJ1-2, with TRBD1 matching 8 bases. V trimming: 6 bases; J trimming: 1 base; junction bases outside the gene matches: 10. The germline gives CDR1 MNHNS, CDR2 SASEGT. This CDR3 has 16 residues. The CDR3 bases are TGTGCCAGCAGCGAGGGACAGGCGTACTTTAACTATGGCTACACCTTC. This sequence encodes CASSEGQAYFNYGYTF.

This clonotype has at least ten counts. The rearrangement joins TRBV28 to TRBJ1-1, with 10 bases that match TRBD1. Trimming at V came to 6 bases and at J to 7 bases, leaving 17 bases not matched to a gene. Germline-derived CDR1 and CDR2 are MDHEN and SYDVKM. There are 17 residues in the CDR3. The CDR3 DNA reads TGTGCCAGCAGGCCGTGGGGGACAGGGGAAAGAGTTGTTGAAGCTTTCTTT. Translated, it gives CASRPWGTGERVVEAFF.

The J gene is TRBJ2-7, the V gene TRBV19; D gene ambiguous. Per germline, CDR1 LNHDA and CDR2 SQIVND (reference sequence). The CDR3 has 15 amino acids. Trimming took 1 base from V and 6 from J, leaving 16 bases between them. This CDR3 is CASSIGFQAVGEQYF. CDR3 coding DNA: TGTGCCAGTAGTATAGGTTTCCAAGCCGTCGGCGAGCAGTACTTC.

This clonotype occurred a few times. This chain uses TRBV7-3 with TRBJ2-6; a possible D gene is TRBD2 (7 bases). Trimming removed 2 bases at V and 1 base at J, with 12 bases between. CDR1 and CDR2 (germline): SGHTA, FQGTGA. This CDR3 spans 17 amino acids. CDR3 sequence (DNA): TGTGCCAGCAGCTTAGGGGGGGCCGTGTCTGGGGCCAACGTCCTGACTTTC. This sequence encodes CASSLGGAVSGANVLTF.

The table lists this clonotype with a few counts. The chain has TRBV2 and TRBJ2-3; 7 positions match TRBD1. The CDR3 has 15 amino acids. Losses at the gene ends were 6 bases for V and 3 bases for J; bases not matched to a gene: 9. CDR1 is SNHLY and CDR2 is FYNNEI in the germline V gene. The CDR3 bases are TGTGCCAGCAGCCCGACAGGGTTTCGGACAGATACGCAGTATTTT. Residues: CASSPTGFRTDTQYF. Drawing the rest from reference TRBV2 and TRBJ2-3, the complete variable domain is EPEVTQTPSHQVTQMGQEVILRCVPISNHLYFYWYRQILGQKVEFLVSFYNNEISEKSEIFDDQFSVERPDGSNFTLKIRSTKLEDSAMYFCASSPTGFRTDTQYFGPGTRLTVL.

This clonotype was recorded many times. The chain uses TRBV6-1 and TRBJ2-2; D remains ambiguous. V lost 5 bases, J lost 1 base, and 11 bases lay in between. The CDR3 totals 15 residues. Germline CDR1 and CDR2: MNHNS and SASEGT. CDR3 nucleotides: TGTGCCAGCAGTAGGTGGTCGGGGAACACCGGGGAGCTGTTTTTT. Protein product: CASSRWSGNTGELFF.

The chain combines TRBV4-1 with TRBJ2-7; 9 nucleotides align to TRBD2. J lost 6 bases, V lost 4 bases, and 10 bases had no gene match. CDR3 length: 15 residues. The germline CDR1 and CDR2 sequences are MGHRA and YSYEKL. The CDR3 DNA sequence: TGCGCCAGCAGCCGAAGACTAGCGGAGGGGTTCGAGCAGTACTTC. Amino acids: CASSRRLAEGFEQYF.

This clonotype occurred a few times. V is TRBV30 and J is TRBJ2-2, with D hard to call. Trimming removed 2 bases from V and 6 bases from J, with 7 bases in between. This CDR3 comprises 12 residues. CDR1 is GTSNPN, CDR2 SVGIG, per germline (reference sequence). CDR3 in amino acids: CAWSLWSGELFF. The DNA of the CDR3 is TGTGCCTGGAGTTTATGGTCCGGGGAGCTGTTTTTT.

The chain links TRBV20-1 to TRBJ1-3; no clear D. V lost 7 bases to trimming and J lost 4 bases, with 8 bases between them. Germline loops: CDR1 DFQATT, CDR2 SNEGSKA (reference sequence). CDR3 length: 11 residues. For the CDR3, the DNA is TGCAGTGTTACCCAGGGAAACACCATATATTTT. Translating gives CSVTQGNTIYF.

This clonotype was found a few times. The gene calls are TRBV18 and TRBJ1-2, with a tentative D call TRBD1 (5 bases). CDR1 is KGHSH and CDR2 is LQKENI in the germline V gene. Trimming shortened V by 1 base and J by 7 bases, and 13 bases separated the two germline ends. This CDR3 has 14 residues. The DNA for the CDR3 is TGTGCCAGCTCACCACTGCAACAGACAGTTGGCTACACCTTC. Protein product: CASSPLQQTVGYTF.

In its sample, this clonotype was seen a few times. The chain employs TRBV24-1 and TRBJ2-7; unclear D gene. Germline V lookup: CDR1 KGHDR, CDR2 SFDVKD. There are 11 residues in the CDR3. V lost 5 bases and J 6 bases, leaving 7 bases between the germline ends. CDR3 in amino acids: CATSGSGEQYF. In nucleotides, the CDR3 is TGTGCCACCAGTGGGTCAGGCGAGCAGTACTTC.

This clonotype showed up many times. The rearrangement links TRBV28 to TRBJ2-5; 9 bases are a match to TRBD2. This CDR3 region has 15 residues. V was pared by 5 bases and J by 0 bases, with 4 bases of the junction left unmatched. CDR1 and CDR2 from the germline V gene are MDHEN and SYDVKM. The CDR3: CASSTTSGYQETQYF. CDR3 DNA: TGTGCCAGCAGTACCACTAGCGGGTACCAAGAGACCCAGTACTTC.

This clonotype was observed many times. This rearrangement joins TRBV7-9 to TRBJ1-2; TRBD1 matches 7 bases. Germline loops: CDR1 SEHNR, CDR2 FQNEAQ (reference sequence). The CDR3 totals 13 residues. V was pared by 5 bases and J by 7 bases, with 7 bases of the junction left unmatched. CDR3 region: CASSPSTGSGYTF. The CDR3 DNA is TGTGCCAGCAGCCCCTCGACAGGGAGTGGCTACACCTTC.

This chain links TRBV24-1 with TRBJ2-7; TRBD1 matches 10 bases. Unmatched junction bases numbered 4, after V lost 2 bases and J lost 4 bases. CDR1 and CDR2 (germline): KGHDR, SFDVKD. This CDR3 has 15 amino acids. The CDR3, as DNA: TGTGCCACCAGTGATTCTAGGACAGGGGGGTACGAGCAGTACTTC. It encodes CATSDSRTGGYEQYF.

This clonotype was seen more than once but under ten times. A much larger clone lies a single base off, so this may be a read error. V is TRBV27 and J is TRBJ1-5; D not resolved. This CDR3 is 13 amino acids long. Germline-derived CDR1 and CDR2 are MNHEY and SMNVEV (reference sequence). Trimming stripped 8 bases from V and 3 bases from J, with 11 bases between. The CDR3 protein is CASATDDNQPQHF. DNA of the CDR3: TGTGCCAGCGCGACGGACGACAATCAGCCCCAGCATTTT.

With respect to this clonotype: It may be a read error: a sequence one base away is much more abundant. The chain carries TRBV7-9 and TRBJ2-7, with TRBD2 matching 9 bases. The CDR3 length is 14 residues. Per germline, CDR1 SEHNR and CDR2 FQNEAQ (reference sequence). The junction had 9 bases not matched to a gene; V was cut back by 6 bases and J by 6 bases. The CDR3 reads CASSHLAGRCEQYF. In DNA, the CDR3 is TGTGCCAGCAGTCACCTAGCGGGAAGATGCGAGCAGTACTTC.

In the case of this clonotype: One junction end disagrees with the germline gene, perhaps due to a read error. The V gene is TRBV19, the J gene TRBJ1-2; D unclear. This CDR3 spans 15 amino acids. The germline V gene encodes CDR1 LNHDA and CDR2 SQIVND (reference sequence). The CDR3 coding sequence is TGTGCCGGTAGAGTCGCGGACGGAGCTAACTATGGCTACACCTTC. Translation gives CAGRVADGANYGYTF.

This clonotype has a handful of counts. The rearrangement joins TRBV5-5 to TRBJ1-1; D ambiguous. Germline values: CDR1 SGHKS, CDR2 YYEKEE (reference sequence). V lost 0 bases and J lost 4, with 13 bases in between. The CDR3 sequence is 15 residues long. The CDR3 region has the DNA TGTGCCAGCAGCTTGGCCGCGCGGGAGGGCACTGAAGCTTTCTTT. As protein: CASSLAAREGTEAFF. Combining the CDR3 with reference TRBV5-5 and TRBJ1-1 gives the whole variable domain DAGVTQSPTHLIKTRGQQVTLRCSPISGHKSVSWYQQVLGQGPQFIFQYYEKEERGRGNFPDRFSARQFPNYSSELNVNALLLGDSALYLCASSLAAREGTEAFFGQGTRLTVV.

With regard to this clonotype: Given a much more abundant clone one base away, this may be a read error. The CDR3 DNA reads TGTGCCAGCAGTTTCAGAGGGGGCCGGCTGGAAGCTTTCTTT. Translated: CASSFRGGRLEAFF. J is TRBJ1-1 and V is TRBV27; TRBD1 matches at 7 bases. The germline gives CDR1 MNHEY, CDR2 SMNVEV (reference sequence). The CDR3 has 14 residues. The ends lost 3 bases at V and 8 bases at J; junction bases unmatched: 9.

In regard to this clonotype: A read error may produce the germline difference seen at one junction end. The V call is TRBV2, the J call TRBJ2-1; 8 bases align to TRBD1. CDR3 length: 14 amino acids. Per the germline V gene, CDR1 is SNHLY and CDR2 is FYNNEI. The chain's CDR3 is CVSSRQGSGDEQFF. CDR3 coding DNA: TGTGTCAGCAGCCGACAGGGGTCGGGCGATGAGCAGTTCTTC.